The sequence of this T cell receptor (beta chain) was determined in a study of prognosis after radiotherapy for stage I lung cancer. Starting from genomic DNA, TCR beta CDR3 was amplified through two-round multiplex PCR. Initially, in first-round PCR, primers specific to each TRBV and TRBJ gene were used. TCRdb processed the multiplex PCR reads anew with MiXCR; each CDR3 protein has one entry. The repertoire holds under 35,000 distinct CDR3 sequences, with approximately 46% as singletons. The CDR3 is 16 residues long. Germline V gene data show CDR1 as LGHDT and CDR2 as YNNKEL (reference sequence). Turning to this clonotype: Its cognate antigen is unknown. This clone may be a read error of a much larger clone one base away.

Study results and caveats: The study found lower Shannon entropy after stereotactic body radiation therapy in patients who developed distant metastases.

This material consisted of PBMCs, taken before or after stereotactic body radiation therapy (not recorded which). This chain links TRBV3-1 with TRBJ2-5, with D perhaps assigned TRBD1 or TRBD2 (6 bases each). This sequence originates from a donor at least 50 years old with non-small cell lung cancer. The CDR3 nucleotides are TGTGCCAGGAGCCCTCTCACGGGGGCGCGACAAGAGACCCAGTACTTC. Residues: CARSPLTGARQETQYF.